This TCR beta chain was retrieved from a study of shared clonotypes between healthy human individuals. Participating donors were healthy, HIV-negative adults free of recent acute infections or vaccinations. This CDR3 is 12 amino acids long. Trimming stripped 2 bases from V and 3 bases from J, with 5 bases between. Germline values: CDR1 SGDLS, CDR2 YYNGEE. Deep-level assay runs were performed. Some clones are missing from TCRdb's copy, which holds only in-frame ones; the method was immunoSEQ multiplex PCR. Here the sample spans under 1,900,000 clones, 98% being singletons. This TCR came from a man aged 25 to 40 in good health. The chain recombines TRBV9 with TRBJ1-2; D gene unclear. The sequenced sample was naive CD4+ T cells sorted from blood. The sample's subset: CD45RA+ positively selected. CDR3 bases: TGTGCCAGCAGCGTGACGGACTATGGCTACACCTTC. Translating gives CASSVTDYGYTF.